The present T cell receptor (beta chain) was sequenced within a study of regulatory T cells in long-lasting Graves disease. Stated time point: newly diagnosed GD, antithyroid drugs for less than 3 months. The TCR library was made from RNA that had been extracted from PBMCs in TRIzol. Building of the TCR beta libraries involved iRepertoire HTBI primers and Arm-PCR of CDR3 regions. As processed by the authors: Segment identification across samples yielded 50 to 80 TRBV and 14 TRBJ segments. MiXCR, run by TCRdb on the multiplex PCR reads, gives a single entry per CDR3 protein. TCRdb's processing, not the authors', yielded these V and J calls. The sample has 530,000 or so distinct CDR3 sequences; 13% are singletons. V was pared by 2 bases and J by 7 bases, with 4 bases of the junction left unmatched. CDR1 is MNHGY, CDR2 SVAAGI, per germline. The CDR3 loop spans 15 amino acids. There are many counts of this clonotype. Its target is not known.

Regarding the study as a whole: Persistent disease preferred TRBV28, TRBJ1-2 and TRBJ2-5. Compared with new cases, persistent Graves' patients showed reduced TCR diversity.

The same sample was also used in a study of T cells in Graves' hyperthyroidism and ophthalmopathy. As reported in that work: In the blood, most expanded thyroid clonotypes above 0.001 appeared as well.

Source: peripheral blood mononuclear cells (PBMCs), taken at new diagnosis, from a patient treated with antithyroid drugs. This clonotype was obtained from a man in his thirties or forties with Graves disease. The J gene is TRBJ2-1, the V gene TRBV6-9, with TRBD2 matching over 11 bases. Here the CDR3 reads CASSYELAGVNEQFF. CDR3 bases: TGTGCCAGCAGTTATGAACTAGCGGGAGTAAATGAGCAGTTCTTC.